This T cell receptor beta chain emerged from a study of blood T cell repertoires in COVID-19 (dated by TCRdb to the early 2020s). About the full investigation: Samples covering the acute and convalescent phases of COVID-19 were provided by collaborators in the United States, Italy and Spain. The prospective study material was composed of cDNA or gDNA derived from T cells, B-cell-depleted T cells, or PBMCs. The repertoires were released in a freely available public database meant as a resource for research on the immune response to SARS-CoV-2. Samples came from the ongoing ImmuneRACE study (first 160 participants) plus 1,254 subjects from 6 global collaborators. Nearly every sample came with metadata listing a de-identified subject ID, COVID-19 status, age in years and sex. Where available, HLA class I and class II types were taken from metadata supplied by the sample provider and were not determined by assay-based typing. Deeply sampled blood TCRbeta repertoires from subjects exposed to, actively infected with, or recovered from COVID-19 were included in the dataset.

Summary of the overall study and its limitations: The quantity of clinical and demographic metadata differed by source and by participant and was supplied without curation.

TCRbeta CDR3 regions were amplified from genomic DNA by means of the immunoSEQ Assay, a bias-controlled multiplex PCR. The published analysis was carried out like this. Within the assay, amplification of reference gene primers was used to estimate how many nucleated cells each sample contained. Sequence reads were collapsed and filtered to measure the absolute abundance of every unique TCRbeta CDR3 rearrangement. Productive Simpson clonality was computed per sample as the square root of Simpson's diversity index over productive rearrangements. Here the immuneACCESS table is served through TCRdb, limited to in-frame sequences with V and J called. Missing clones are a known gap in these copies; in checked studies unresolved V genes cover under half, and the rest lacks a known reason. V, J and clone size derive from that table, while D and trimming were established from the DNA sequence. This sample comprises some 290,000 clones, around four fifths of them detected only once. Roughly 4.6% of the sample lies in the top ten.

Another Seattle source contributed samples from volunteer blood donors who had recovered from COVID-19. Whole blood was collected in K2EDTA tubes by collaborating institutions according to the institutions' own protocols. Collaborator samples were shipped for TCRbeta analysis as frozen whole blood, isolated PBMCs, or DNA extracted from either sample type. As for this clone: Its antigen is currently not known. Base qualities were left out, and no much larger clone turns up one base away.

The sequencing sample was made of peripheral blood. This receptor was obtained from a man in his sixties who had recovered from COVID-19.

The nucleotide sequence reads TGCAGTGCTAGTATGTCAGGGAGGAGTTCACCCCTCCACTTT. Its protein is CSASMSGRSSPLHF. The sequence links TRBV20-1 to TRBJ1-6; TRBD1 is perhaps the D gene, given 5 matching bases. Reading the germline V gene (reference sequence) gives CDR1 DFQATT and CDR2 SNEGSKA. V is pared back by 3 bases and J by 9 bases, with 15 bases lying between the germline termini. Taken from cysteine to phenylalanine, the CDR3 has 14 residues. The kept DNA is CDR3 alone, 42 bases in frame from the first base.